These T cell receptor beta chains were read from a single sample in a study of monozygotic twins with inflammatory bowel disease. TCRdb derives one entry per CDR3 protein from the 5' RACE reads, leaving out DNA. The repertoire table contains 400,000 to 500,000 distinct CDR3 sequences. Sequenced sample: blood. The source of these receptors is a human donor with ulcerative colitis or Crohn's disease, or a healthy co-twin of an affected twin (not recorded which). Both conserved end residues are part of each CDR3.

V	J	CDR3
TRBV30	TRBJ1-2	CAWSLPGRPNYGYTF
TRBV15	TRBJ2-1	CATSRDKGINEQFF
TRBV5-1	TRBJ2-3	CASSFRYDRVRPDTQYF
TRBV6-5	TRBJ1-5	CASRLTVNQPQHF
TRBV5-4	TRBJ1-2	CASSSGQRPKGYGYTF
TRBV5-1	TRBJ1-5	CASSLWGDQPQHF
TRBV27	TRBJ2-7	CASSLSSGEFSYEQYF
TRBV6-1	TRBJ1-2	CASRNRGYNYGYTF
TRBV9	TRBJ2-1	CASSVAPLVNNEQFF
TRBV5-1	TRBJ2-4	CASSLAGTDKNIQYF
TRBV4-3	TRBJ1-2	CASSRETGGVHGYTF
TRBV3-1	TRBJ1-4	CASSLTLHTNEKLFF
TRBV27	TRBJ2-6	CASSFRSGANVLTF
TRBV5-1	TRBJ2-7	CASSIEGGGYEQYF
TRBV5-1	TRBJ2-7	CASSLKSRGGGNYEQYF
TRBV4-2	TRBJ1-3	CASSPQGPGASGNTIYF
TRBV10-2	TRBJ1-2	CASSPDSYGYTF
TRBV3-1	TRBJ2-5	CASSQARTETQYF
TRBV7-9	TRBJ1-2	CASRPRTGGSNYGYTF
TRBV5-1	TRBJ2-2	CASSLGAHTGDTGELFF
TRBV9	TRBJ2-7	CASSVSPIYEQYF
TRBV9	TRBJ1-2	CASSVGGQFTNYGYTF
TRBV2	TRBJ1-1	CASRLGTEAFF
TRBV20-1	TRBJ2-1	CSARVPPSSYNEQFF
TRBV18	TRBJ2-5	CASSPKAGGPKETQYF
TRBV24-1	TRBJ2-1	CANGSGTSGIPIQFF
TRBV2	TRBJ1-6	CASSANNSPLHF
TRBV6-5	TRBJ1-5	CATGGGNQPQHF
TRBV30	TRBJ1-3	CAWGPASVGNTIYF
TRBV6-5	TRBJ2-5	CASSIHSYRDKETQYF
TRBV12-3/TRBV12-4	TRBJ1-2	CASSRFPANYGYTF
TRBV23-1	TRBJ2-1	CASSKPGLGTSGGFYNEQFF
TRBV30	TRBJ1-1	CAWRLNTEAFF